Reported below is one T cell receptor (beta chain). Germline lookup yields CDR1 SGHRS and CDR2 YFSETQ. V dropped 4 bases and J dropped 6; count of bases not matched to a gene: 10. This CDR3 spans 16 amino acids. Study processing details: From reference gene primer amplification, estimates of nucleated cell counts were derived. Data came from immunoSEQ multiplex PCR; TCRdb stores just in-frame clones and leaves some out. V, J and clone size are those of that table, while D and trimming were read from the DNA. Here the sample spans some 180,000 clones, approximately 80% being singletons. These data are taken from a study of blood T cell repertoires in COVID-19. Study overall: Specimens from acute and convalescent COVID-19 originated in the United States, Italy and Spain. Sources were T cells, B-cell-depleted T cells, or PBMCs; the material itself was cDNA or gDNA.

Exposed enrollees encountered a COVID-19 case at some point within 2 weeks before study entry. This TCR derives from a man aged 55 to 70 who had been exposed to COVID-19. The chain joins TRBV5-1 to TRBJ2-1; TRBD2 matches 10 bases. The sequenced sample was PBMCs or T cells enriched from blood (not recorded which). Here the CDR3 reads CASSPPSGLAINEQFF. As DNA, the CDR3 is TGCGCCAGCAGCCCCCCGTCGGGACTAGCGATCAATGAGCAGTTCTTC.